This T cell receptor (beta chain) was recovered during a study of shared clonotypes between healthy human individuals. The germline V gene has CDR1 WNHNN and CDR2 SYGVQD (reference sequence). V was cut by 5 bases and J by 4 bases, with 11 bases left in between. The CDR3 has 13 amino acids. Sequencing used immunoSEQ multiplex PCR; TCRdb keeps in-frame clones, though not all of them. The table includes 2.5 million or so clones, approximately 90% detected once. Only Caucasian adults living in Nashville, Tennessee made up the donor group. Division of CD4+ cells produced a CD45RA+ naive subset and a CD45RA-negative memory subset.

This sequence originates from a man younger than 35 in good health. This chain connects TRBV10-1 to TRBJ1-2; the D gene is possibly TRBD1 (6 bases). The sequencing input was naive CD4+ T cells sorted from blood. Subset in this sample: CD45RA+ positively selected. The CDR3 sequence: CASSPGTSYGYTF. CDR3 sequence (DNA): TGCGCCAGCAGTCCCGGGACATCCTATGGCTACACCTTC.